This T cell receptor (beta chain) came from a study of graft-versus-host responses after intestinal transplantation (dated by TCRdb to the early 2020s). Context from the whole study: Multivisceral, liver-intestinal, or isolated intestinal transplants were received by the recipients. Alloreactive clones were identified by sequencing pre-transplant mixed lymphocyte reaction products and comparing them with unstimulated pre-transplant donor and recipient T cells. After intestinal transplantation, graft-versus-host and host-versus-graft alloreactive T cell clones in the graft, circulation and bone marrow were tracked using bulk TCR-beta CDR3 sequencing. Instead of going to the commercial service, samples from a few later patients were sequenced in-house on an Illumina MiSeq and processed with MiXCR. Donor T cell macrochimerism was defined as a peak of at least 4% donor T cells among recipient peripheral blood mononuclear cells. The cohort enrolled 24 intestinal transplant recipients including one retransplant, and 3 patients lacking pretransplant specimens were excluded. Anti-thymocyte globulin induction was given to all recipients, followed by maintenance tacrolimus and steroids for two to four years.

Summary of the overall study and its limitations: Early after transplant, declines in HvG clones were associated with peak levels of circulating GvH clones. The relatively low number and heterogeneity of intestinal transplant patients limited the conclusions. In the allografts of patients with donor T cell macrochimerism, GvH to HvG T cell clonal ratios were high. GvH clones were detected in recipient bone marrow, and some of these GvH clones were observed earlier in ileal mucosa or blood, consistent with an intestinal mucosal origin.

From a lookup of the germline V gene (reference sequence), CDR1 and CDR2 are LNHDA and SQIVND. The CDR3 runs 16 residues from the cysteine to the phenylalanine. The only DNA kept is the CDR3, 48 bases in frame from the first base. Trimming takes 5 bases off V and 6 bases off J; junction bases not matched to a gene: 8. Library method: the immunoSEQ multiplex PCR assay. In most patients, genomic DNA was isolated using the Qiagen DNeasy Blood and Tissue Kit and sent frozen to Adaptive Biotechnologies for TCR sequencing. For most patients, genomic DNA was subjected to high-throughput TCR-beta CDR3 sequencing by Adaptive Biotechnologies. As for the authors' bioinformatics: Adaptive's ImmunoSEQ software was the source of the TCR sequencing data for about 17 patients, while a few other patients were processed with MiXCR and VDJtools. To correct CD4 versus CD8 sorting errors, any sequence found in both subsets at a frequency ratio below 5:1 was removed. CDR3 nucleotide sequences shared between donor and recipient were removed because the origin of such sequences could not be assigned. Alloreactive clones required at least 2-fold expansion over unstimulated cells and minimum CFSE-low frequency of 0.002% (template counts) or 0.001% (read counts). A clone was considered mappable if detected in the sequenced pre-transplant spleen, lymph node, or MLR CFSE-low populations of the donor or recipient. The cumulative frequency of alloreactive clones was calculated as a percentage of all sequences, weighted by copy number. TCRdb took over this immuneACCESS table, retaining in-frame rearrangements with V and J assigned. Such tables are incomplete; in checked studies, under half of the missing clones stem from an unresolved V gene, and the remainder is unexplained. From that table come the V and J calls and clone size; the DNA was used to work out D and trimming. Across this sample there are 80,000 to 100,000 clones, with about 93% seen only once. The ten largest clones represent roughly 0.15% of the sample.

Per the publication, the time point label means: cells obtained before transplantation from donor or recipient. CD3+CD4+ and CD3+CD8+ populations were FACS-sorted from unstimulated pre-transplant donor and recipient cells taken from spleen or lymph nodes. As regards this clone: It lacks a known antigen. No much larger clone is present one base from it, and per-base qualities are unavailable.

The clonotype originates from a human donor who received an intestinal transplant. In this chain, TRBV19 is recombined with TRBJ2-2, and TRBD2 matches 11 of the central bases. Sequenced here: unstimulated CD4+ T cells sorted from spleen or lymph node cells, sampled before intestinal transplant. The nucleotide sequence is TGTGCCAGTAGTGTATTAGCGGGAGGGTCTTCCGGGGAGCTGTTTTTT. This codes for CASSVLAGGSSGELFF.